This TCR beta chain was retrieved from a study of glioma-infiltrating T cells. Overall study findings and caveats: Non-neoplastic patients had below-expected tissue-blood divergence, while all gliomas exceeded expectation.

The CDR3 extends over 12 amino acids. CDR1 MNHEY and CDR2 SVGEGT come from the germline V gene. Between the trimmed V and J ends, which lost 3 bases and 7 bases, there was a span of 8 bases. At least ten counts were recorded for this clonotype. Its specificity is not known. Using RNA template, CDR3s of TCR alpha and beta were amplified with iRepertoire arm-PCR. TCRdb called the multiplex PCR reads again in MiXCR, with one record for every CDR3 protein. This table has about 210,000 distinct CDR3 sequences, 25% to 35% appearing once. Sequencing was done on a sample of glioma tissue, nonneoplastic brain tissue, or PBMCs (not recorded which). The TCR sequence derives from a human donor with low-grade glioma or glioblastoma, undergoing nonglioma brain surgery, or in good health (not recorded which). J is TRBJ2-3 and V is TRBV6-2 or TRBV6-3; no clear D gene. The CDR3 DNA reads TGTGCCAGCAGTTATTCACAAAATACGCAGTATTTT. Amino acid sequence: CASSYSQNTQYF.